The rows below give T cell receptor beta chains drawn from one sample of a study of molecular identifiers for immune sequencing clone quantification. Each CDR3 protein is one row after TCRdb ran MiXCR on the PCR reads. The sample includes nearly 650,000 distinct CDR3 sequences, about 25% of them seen just once. Source material: naive CD8+ T cells from blood, with Jurkat cell RNA spiked in. The receptors derive from a human donor in good health. Some libraries in this study had Jurkat cell RNA spiked in. Both conserved end residues are part of each CDR3. A D gene is named only where the DNA matches it firmly. A clone size is listed for some rows: how often the clone was seen (once, few, many), or a class if it is expanded.

TRBD2	16	TRBV20-1	many	TRBJ2-7	CSARGPSGAAFYEQYF	TGCAGTGCTAGAGGACCTAGCGGGGCCGCATTCTACGAGCAGTACTTC
-	17	TRBV6-5	many	TRBJ2-3	CASSYSVGDSITDTQYF	TGTGCCAGCAGTTACTCGGTCGGCGACAGCATCACAGATACGCAGTATTTT
TRBD2	17	TRBV10-2	-	TRBJ2-3	CASSESLAGAGIDTQYF	TGCGCCAGCAGTGAGTCGCTAGCGGGGGCCGGGATCGATACGCAGTATTTT
-	15	TRBV13	-	TRBJ2-7	CASSLDGHATAEQYF	TGTGCCAGCAGCTTAGATGGTCACGCGACCGCCGAGCAGTACTTC
-	14	TRBV7-9	-	TRBJ1-2	CASSPSIGVYGYTF	TGTGCCAGCAGCCCGAGCATCGGAGTCTATGGCTACACCTTC
-	16	TRBV4-1	few	TRBJ1-1	CASTGVWSSMNTEAFF	TGCGCCAGCACCGGAGTTTGGTCCTCAATGAACACTGAAGCTTTCTTT
-	15	TRBV19	-	TRBJ2-7	CASSIAGSSSYEQYF	TGTGCCAGTAGTATAGCTGGTTCGAGCTCCTACGAGCAGTACTTC
-	16	TRBV5-6	-	TRBJ1-3	CASSLGYASAGNTIYF	TGTGCCAGCAGCTTGGGGTACGCTAGTGCTGGAAACACCATATATTTT
-	15	TRBV12-3/TRBV12-4	many	TRBJ1-5	CASTTTGYSNQPQHF	TGTGCCAGCACTACGACAGGTTATAGCAATCAGCCCCAGCATTTT
-	14	TRBV12-3/TRBV12-4	many	TRBJ1-3	CASLGLSSGNTIYF	TGTGCCAGCCTGGGGCTAAGCTCTGGAAACACCATATATTTT
-	14	TRBV27	few	TRBJ1-4	CASSPGPEDEKLFF	TGTGCCAGCAGTCCTGGACCAGAAGATGAAAAACTGTTTTTT
TRBD2	16	TRBV13	few	TRBJ2-7	CASSLGPGTSGYEQYF	TGTGCCAGCAGCTTGGGGCCGGGGACTAGCGGCTACGAGCAGTACTTC
-	14	TRBV7-9	many	TRBJ2-3	CASSLVLGTDTQYF	TGTGCCAGCAGCTTAGTATTGGGCACAGATACGCAGTATTTT
-	14	TRBV20-1	-	TRBJ2-7	CSVRPGRSSYEQYF	TGCAGTGTTAGACCCGGACGCAGCTCCTACGAGCAGTACTTC
TRBD2	16	TRBV2	many	TRBJ2-3	CASSESPGLAEDTQYF	TGTGCCAGCAGTGAATCGCCGGGACTAGCGGAAGATACGCAGTATTTT
TRBD2	16	TRBV7-8	many	TRBJ2-3	CASSLKRGPSTDTQYF	TGTGCCAGCAGCTTAAAGCGGGGGCCTAGCACAGATACGCAGTATTTT